Following are 29 T cell receptor beta chains from one sample sequenced in a study of OX40 agonist ivuxolimab in advanced cancers. Data came from immunoSEQ multiplex PCR; TCRdb stores just in-frame clones and leaves some out. The sample gives tens of thousands of clones, roughly three quarters of which show up once; roughly 5.4% is in the top ten. The sequencing used CD4+ or CD8+ T cells sorted from blood, collected in a trial of the OX40 agonist ivuxolimab. The origin of the receptors is an adult with an advanced solid tumor such as melanoma, head and neck, liver or kidney cancer.

The V and J genes are TRBV5-1 and TRBJ2-1; TRBD2 aligns across 7 bases. This CDR3 contains 17 residues. CDR1 is SGHRS, CDR2 YFSETQ, per germline. J was trimmed by 5 bases and V by 4 bases; bases with no gene match: 15. The CDR3: CASSPWGGRATNNEQFF. CDR3 nucleotide sequence: TGCGCCAGCAGCCCCTGGGGGGGGAGGGCCACAAACAATGAGCAGTTCTTC.

This chain links TRBV4-3 with TRBJ2-3; D is tentatively TRBD1 or TRBD2 (5 bases each). Germline V lookup: CDR1 LGHNA, CDR2 YSLEER. The CDR3 runs 16 residues. V dropped 3 bases and J dropped 2 bases, with 15 bases sitting between them. Written as DNA, the CDR3 is TGCGCCAGCAGCCAGGTTCCGGGACGGAACACAGATACGCAGTATTTT. Its protein product is CASSQVPGRNTDTQYF.

The chain is built from TRBV7-2 and TRBJ2-6; D ambiguous. The germline gives CDR1 SGHTA, CDR2 FQGNSA. The length of the CDR3 is 15 residues. V was cut by 1 base and J by 0 bases, with 4 bases left in between. CDR3 residues: CASSLEVSGANVLTF. As DNA, the CDR3 is TGTGCCAGCAGCTTAGAAGTCTCTGGGGCCAACGTCCTGACTTTC. The full variable domain, rest sourced from reference TRBV7-2 and TRBJ2-6, is GAGVSQSPSNKVTEKGKDVELRCDPISGHTALYWYRQSLGQGLEFLIYFQGNSAPDKSGLPSDRFSAERTGGSVSTLTIQRTQQEDSAVYLCASSLEVSGANVLTFGAGSRLTVL.

This chain joins TRBV19 and TRBJ2-1; TRBD2 might be the D (6 bases). The CDR3 spans 16 residues. Germline CDR1 and CDR2: LNHDA and SQIVND (reference sequence). Trimming cost V 5 bases and J 0 bases, with 14 bases left between them. CDR3 sequence reads: CASSPMAGSSYNEQFF. The CDR3 DNA follows: TGTGCCAGTAGTCCCATGGCGGGGAGCTCCTACAATGAGCAGTTCTTC.

This clone was recorded a few times. As DNA, the CDR3 is TGTGCCAGCAGCCGTACTAGCACCGGCGATGAGCAGTTCTTC. It translates to CASSRTSTGDEQFF. The chain recombines TRBV7-9 with TRBJ2-1, with D tentatively TRBD2 (6 bases). The CDR3 covers 14 residues. V lost 5 bases to trimming and J lost 8 bases, with 16 bases between them. Germline V gene data show CDR1 as SEHNR and CDR2 as FQNEAQ (reference sequence).

The CDR3 here is CASSPRQTGNTEAFF. In nucleotides, the CDR3 is TGCGCCAGCAGCCCCCGACAAACGGGGAACACTGAAGCTTTCTTT. This chain joins TRBV5-1 and TRBJ1-1; no clear D. Germline CDR1 SGHRS, CDR2 YFSETQ. This CDR3 contains 15 residues. The V and J ends lost 4 bases and 1 base respectively, with 14 bases between them.

The chain links TRBV27 to TRBJ1-1, with 7 bases lining up with TRBD1. Germline CDR1 and CDR2: MNHEY and SMNVEV (reference sequence). Germline trimming cut 3 bases from V and 1 base from J; bases unmatched to any gene: 2. CDR3 length equals 14 residues. The CDR3 bases are TGTGCCAGCAGTTTGCAGGGGGAGAACACTGAAGCTTTCTTT. Translating gives CASSLQGENTEAFF.

The chain recombines TRBV19 with TRBJ1-1; D is uncertain. This CDR3 region has 13 residues. Trimming left V 6 bases short and J 3 bases short, with 11 bases between. Germline CDR1 LNHDA, CDR2 SQIVND (reference sequence). Here the CDR3 DNA reads TGTGCCAGTAGACCAGGCGGCGACACTGAAGCTTTCTTT. This codes for CASRPGGDTEAFF.

The chain uses TRBV28 and TRBJ1-3; D is unclear. Trimming pared 8 bases from V and 3 bases from J, leaving 11 bases between. This CDR3 spans 13 amino acids. CDR1 and CDR2 (germline): MDHEN, SYDVKM. The CDR3 sequence is CASQLGIGNTIYF. Written as DNA, the CDR3 is TGTGCCAGCCAACTAGGGATTGGAAACACCATATATTTT.

This sequence joins TRBV18 and TRBJ1-6; 7 bases line up with TRBD1. Trimming took 3 bases from V and 10 from J; bases not matched to a gene: 6. The CDR3 length is 14 residues. Germline loops: CDR1 KGHSH, CDR2 LQKENI. The CDR3 DNA is TGTGCCAGCTCACCGGACAGGTCTCGATCACCCCTCCACTTT. Encoded protein: CASSPDRSRSPLHF.

This clone has a handful of counts. The chain joins TRBV7-2 to TRBJ2-4; 12 positions match TRBD2. Losses at the gene ends were 5 bases for V and 0 bases for J; bases not matched to a gene: 5. CDR1 is SGHTA and CDR2 is FQGNSA in the germline V gene. The CDR3 spans 17 residues. CDR3 sequence (DNA): TGTGCCAGCAGCCGAACTAGCGGGGGGACAGCCAAAAACATTCAGTACTTC. Translation gives CASSRTSGGTAKNIQYF.

The V call is TRBV7-3, the J call TRBJ2-7; 7 nucleotides agree with TRBD2. This CDR3 has 14 amino acids. CDR1 SGHTA and CDR2 FQGTGA come from the germline V gene. V trimming: 8 bases; J trimming: 1 base; junction bases outside the gene matches: 8. This CDR3 is CASSRDYPSYEQYF. The DNA for the CDR3 is TGTGCCAGCTCTCGGGACTACCCATCCTACGAGCAGTACTTC.

V gene TRBV28 combines with J gene TRBJ2-7; D may be TRBD1 (6 bases). Trimming stripped 4 bases from V and 0 bases from J, with 10 bases between. Looked up from germline, CDR1 is MDHEN and CDR2 is SYDVKM. This CDR3 region has 14 residues. The CDR3 loop is CASSSSGASYEQYF. CDR3 DNA: TGTGCCAGCAGTTCTTCAGGGGCCTCCTACGAGCAGTACTTC.

This sequence joins TRBV5-1 and TRBJ1-3; perhaps TRBD1 as D (5 bases). CDR1 and CDR2 from the germline V gene are SGHRS and YFSETQ. The CDR3 contains 14 residues. V lost 4 bases and J lost 2, with 10 bases in between. CDR3 region: CASSAGTTGNTIYF. The CDR3, as DNA: TGCGCCAGCAGCGCCGGGACGACTGGAAACACCATATATTTT.

This clone showed up just a few times. The chain couples TRBV4-2 to TRBJ2-3; no definite D call. CDR3 size: 14 residues. Trimming left V 1 base short and J 2 bases short, with 7 bases between. Germline CDR1 LGHNA, CDR2 YNFKEQ. CDR3 sequence: CASSQGVSTDTQYF. CDR3 bases: TGTGCCAGCAGCCAAGGGGTCTCCACAGATACGCAGTATTTT.

This rearrangement joins TRBV5-1 to TRBJ1-4; maybe TRBD1 (5 bases). Looked up from germline, CDR1 is SGHRS and CDR2 is YFSETQ. The CDR3 covers 15 residues. Trimming took off 0 bases at V and 8 bases at J, with 14 bases between the two ends. The CDR3 bases are TGCGCCAGCAGCTTGGTTGAGGGGCGAGGAGAAAAACTGTTTTTT. Translating it yields CASSLVEGRGEKLFF.

The CDR3 DNA reads as TGCGCCAGCAGTGACAGGCGATTCGGAGGGGGGGGAGGCTATAATTCACCCCTCCACTTT. As protein: CASSDRRFGGGGGYNSPLHF. The chain joins TRBV10-2 to TRBJ1-6, with D possibly matching TRBD1 (6 bases). The CDR3 covers 20 residues. The V gene lost 3 bases and the J gene lost 3 bases, with 24 bases spanning the gap. The germline CDR1 and CDR2 sequences are WSHSY and SAAADI.

The chain joins TRBV18 to TRBJ2-7, with a tentative D call TRBD2 (5 bases). The CDR3 loop spans 15 amino acids. From germline, CDR1 is KGHSH and CDR2 LQKENI. Trimming removed 4 bases at V and 5 bases at J, with 18 bases between. The CDR3 DNA is TGTGCCAGCTCACTGGTGGGAGCCCCCCCCAACGAGCAGTACTTC. This encodes CASSLVGAPPNEQYF.

The chain recombines TRBV5-1 with TRBJ1-6; D is undetermined. Germline assignment: CDR1 SGHRS and CDR2 YFSETQ. The CDR3 is 13 amino acids. Between the trimmed V and J ends, which lost 4 bases and 5 bases, there was a span of 7 bases. CDR3 amino acids: CASSQDDNSPLHF. CDR3 sequence (DNA): TGCGCCAGCAGCCAAGACGATAATTCACCCCTCCACTTT.

The chain has TRBV28 and TRBJ2-1, with D tentatively TRBD1 (6 bases). Germline CDR1 reads MDHEN; CDR2 reads SYDVKM. This CDR3 region has 15 residues. With 6 bases removed from V and 4 bases from J, the gap between germline ends came to 16 bases. The CDR3 nucleotides read TGTGCCAGCAGAGAAACAGGGAAGGATTACAATGAGCAGTTCTTC. Translation: CASRETGKDYNEQFF. Combining the CDR3 with reference TRBV28 and TRBJ2-1 gives the whole variable domain DVKVTQSSRYLVKRTGEKVFLECVQDMDHENMFWYRQDPGLGLRLIYFSYDVKMKEKGDIPEGYSVSREKKERFSLILESASTNQTSMYLCASRETGKDYNEQFFGPGTRLTVL.

This clone was counted once. Germline and junction disagree at one end, which may indicate a read error. The rearrangement uses TRBV7-8 and TRBJ2-1, with D perhaps matching TRBD2 (8 bases). This CDR3 is 14 amino acids long. Germline values: CDR1 SGHVS, CDR2 FQNEAQ. CDR3 DNA: TGTGCCAGCAGCTCTGGCTCCGGGACTAGGGGGCCTCTCTTC. Translating gives CASSSGSGTRGPLF.

Only one count was recorded for this clone. The chain has TRBV27 and TRBJ2-1; 11 nucleotides match TRBD2. The CDR3 consists of 16 residues. The V and J ends lost 2 bases and 9 bases, in that order; junction bases with no gene match: 9. Per the germline V gene, CDR1 is MNHEY and CDR2 is SMNVEV (reference sequence). CDR3 nucleotides: TGTGCCAGCAGTTTAAATAGCGGGAGGGCAAAGGGTGAGCAGTTCTTC. Amino acid sequence: CASSLNSGRAKGEQFF.

The chain has TRBV27 and TRBJ1-6; D may be TRBD1 (6 bases). The CDR3 is 17 amino acids. Germline-derived CDR1 and CDR2 are MNHEY and SMNVEV (reference sequence). V lost 0 bases, J lost 6 bases, and 15 bases lay in between. In DNA, the CDR3 is TGTGCCAGCAGTTTATCCGGCGCGGGGGCCGCTAATTCACCCCTCCACTTT. Translated, it gives CASSLSGAGAANSPLHF.

CDR3 DNA: TGCGCCAGCAGCGTTAGCCGGGACAGGGGAGGCAGAGCTGAAGCTTTCTTT. Translated: CASSVSRDRGGRAEAFF. J is TRBJ1-1 and V is TRBV5-1; the match to TRBD1 covers 10 bases. The V and J ends lost 4 bases and 6 bases, in that order; junction bases with no gene match: 15. This CDR3 has 17 residues. CDR1 and CDR2 (germline): SGHRS, YFSETQ.

The rearrangement links TRBV5-1 to TRBJ2-1, with D perhaps given as TRBD1 or TRBD2 (7 bases each). The CDR3 extends over 14 amino acids. Trimming took 3 bases from V and 5 from J, leaving 12 bases between them. Germline V gene data show CDR1 as SGHRS and CDR2 as YFSETQ. In DNA form, the CDR3 reads TGCGCCAGCAGCTGGGAGGGGGCTAACAATGAGCAGTTCTTC. Its protein product is CASSWEGANNEQFF.

This chain joins TRBV5-6 and TRBJ1-1, with D tentatively TRBD1 (5 bases). The CDR3 runs 15 residues. V was clipped by 1 base and J by 1 base, with 11 bases between them. In germline, CDR1 is SGHDT, CDR2 YYEEEE. The DNA of the CDR3 is TGTGCCAGCAGCTTGACCGGCAGGGCGAACACTGAAGCTTTCTTT. Residues: CASSLTGRANTEAFF.

This chain uses TRBV7-2 with TRBJ2-1; no firm D call. The CDR3 spans 15 residues. The V gene's germline CDR1 is SGHTA and CDR2 FQGNSA. With 5 bases removed from V and 1 base from J, the gap between germline ends came to 12 bases. The CDR3 here is CASSPDVGSYNEQFF. DNA for the CDR3: TGTGCCAGCAGCCCGGACGTCGGGTCCTACAATGAGCAGTTCTTC.

This clone was detected a few times. The chain links TRBV28 to TRBJ1-5; D gene ambiguous. Germline V gene lookup returns CDR1 MDHEN and CDR2 SYDVKM. Between the trimmed V and J ends, which lost 5 bases and 3 bases, there was a span of 8 bases. The CDR3 length is 13 residues. CDR3 region: CASSGGNNQPQHF. CDR3 nucleotide sequence: TGTGCCAGCAGTGGAGGGAACAATCAGCCCCAGCATTTT.

The chain has TRBV5-1 and TRBJ1-6; TRBD1 aligns across 9 bases. Per germline, CDR1 SGHRS and CDR2 YFSETQ. There are 14 residues in the CDR3. Losses at the gene ends were 4 bases for V and 12 bases for J; bases not matched to a gene: 8. The CDR3 is CASSGTGFGGPLHF. In DNA, the CDR3 is TGCGCCAGCAGCGGGACAGGGTTTGGTGGACCCCTCCACTTT.